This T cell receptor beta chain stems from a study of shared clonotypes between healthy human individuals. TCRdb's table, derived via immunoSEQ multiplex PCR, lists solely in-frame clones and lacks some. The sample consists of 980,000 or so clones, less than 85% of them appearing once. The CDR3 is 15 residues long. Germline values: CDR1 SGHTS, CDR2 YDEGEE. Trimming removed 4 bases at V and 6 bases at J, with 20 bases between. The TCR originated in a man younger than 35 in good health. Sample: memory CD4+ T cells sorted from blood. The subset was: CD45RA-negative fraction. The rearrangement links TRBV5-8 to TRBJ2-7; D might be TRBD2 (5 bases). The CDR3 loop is CASSPAGRTFPEQYF. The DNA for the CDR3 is TGTGCCAGCAGCCCCGCGGGTAGGACCTTCCCCGAGCAGTACTTC.